Sequencing of this TCR beta chain was carried out in a study of type 1 regulatory T cells. Details on this clonotype: Its cognate antigen is unknown.

The CDR3 length is 17 residues. From germline, CDR1 is DFQATT and CDR2 SNEGSKA (reference sequence). V gave up 5 bases and J gave up 1 base, with 18 bases separating them. MiXCR, run by TCRdb on the reads, gives a single entry per CDR3 protein. The sample has more than 20,000 distinct CDR3 sequences, roughly 72% seen once. Sequenced sample: cultured T cells, either the whole culture or a sorted T cell fraction (not recorded which). Indicated subset: Tr1-enriched cell product generated in vitro against host alloantigens. V usage is TRBV20-1 and J usage is TRBJ2-6, with unresolved D. This clonotype was sampled from a human donor in good health. CDR3 region: CSAVLPRRASGANVLTF. CDR3 sequence (DNA): TGCAGTGCTGTCCTTCCGCGGCGAGCTTCTGGGGCCAACGTCCTGACTTTC.